Given below is one TCR beta chain in context. No antigen is known for it. The data belong to a study of pediatric ulcerative colitis. The study, taken as a whole, reports: In rectum, acute severe colitis had expanded clones and less diversity.

The rectum was sampled with one to two pinch biopsies at colonoscopy. Profiling relied on immunoSEQ multiplex PCR, and the TCRdb table lists in-frame clones only, not all of them. The sample has around 16,000 clones, approximately 80% seen once. Per the germline V gene, CDR1 is SEHNR and CDR2 is FQNEAQ (reference sequence). V lost 5 bases, J lost 4 bases, and 18 bases lay in between. This CDR3 spans 15 amino acids. This sequence originates from a boy aged 5-17 years who was a control in a study of pediatric ulcerative colitis. The chain is built from TRBV7-9 and TRBJ2-7, with D possibly matching TRBD1 (6 bases). The source material was gut tissue. The CDR3 DNA reads as TGTGCCAGCAGCCCCGGCCAGGGGTCAAGGTACGAGCAGTACTTC. It codes for CASSPGQGSRYEQYF.